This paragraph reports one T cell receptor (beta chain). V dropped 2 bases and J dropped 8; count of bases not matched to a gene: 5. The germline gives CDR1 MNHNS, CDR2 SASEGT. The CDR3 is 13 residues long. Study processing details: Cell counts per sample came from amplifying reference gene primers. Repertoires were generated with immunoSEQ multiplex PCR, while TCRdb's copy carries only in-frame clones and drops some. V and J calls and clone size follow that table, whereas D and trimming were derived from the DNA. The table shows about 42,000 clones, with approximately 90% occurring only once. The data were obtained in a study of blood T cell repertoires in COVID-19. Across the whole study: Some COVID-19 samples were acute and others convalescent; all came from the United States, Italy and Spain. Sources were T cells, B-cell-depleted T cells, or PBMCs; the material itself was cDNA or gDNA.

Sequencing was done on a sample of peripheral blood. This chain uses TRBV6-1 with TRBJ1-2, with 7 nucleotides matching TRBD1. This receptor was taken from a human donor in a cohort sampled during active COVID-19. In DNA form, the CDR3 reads TGTGCCAGCAGTGAAATAAGGGGGCAGGGCTACACCTTC. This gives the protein CASSEIRGQGYTF.